The 18 T cell receptor beta chains in this list originate from one sample, sequenced in a study of blood T cell repertoires in COVID-19. Measured with immunoSEQ multiplex PCR; TCRdb has only the in-frame clones, and not every one. The repertoire includes more than 110,000 clones, nearly 80% of them detected once, and around 3% sits in the top ten. The specimen was PBMCs or T cells enriched from blood (not recorded which). These receptors came from a woman aged 45-65 years who had recovered from COVID-19.

The V and J genes are TRBV5-1 and TRBJ2-4; D is uncertain. Germline-derived CDR1 and CDR2 are SGHRS and YFSETQ. Trimming removed 4 bases at V and 5 bases at J, with 10 bases between. The length of the CDR3 is 13 residues. CDR3 sequence reads: CASSPGSENIQYF. The CDR3, as DNA: TGCGCCAGCAGCCCCGGAAGCGAAAACATTCAGTACTTC.

This chain links TRBV4-2 with TRBJ1-2; 7 nucleotides align to TRBD1. Germline V gives CDR1 LGHNA, CDR2 YNFKEQ. The CDR3 covers 16 residues. The trim removed 3 bases at V and 1 base at J, leaving 8 bases unmatched. CDR3 nucleotide sequence: TGTGCCAGCAGCCATCCCGGGACAGAATTTAACTATGGCTACACCTTC. As protein: CASSHPGTEFNYGYTF.

The sample holds one count of this clone. This chain uses TRBV2 with TRBJ2-3, with a tentative D call TRBD1 (5 bases). Germline V gene sequence: CDR1 SNHLY, CDR2 FYNNEI. V gave up 6 bases and J gave up 6 bases, with 16 bases separating them. The CDR3 has 14 amino acids. CDR3 in DNA: TGTGCCAGCAGAGCGCGATTGAAGGGGGATACGCAGTATTTT. It codes for CASRARLKGDTQYF.

The chain has TRBV2 and TRBJ2-6, with 8 bases fitting TRBD1. From germline, CDR1 is SNHLY and CDR2 FYNNEI. V shed 10 bases, J shed 1 base, and the junction held 15 bases outside the gene matches. The CDR3 totals 18 residues. The CDR3 reads CAILNRGQDASGANVLTF. The CDR3 DNA sequence: TGTGCCATCCTGAACAGGGGACAGGATGCGTCTGGGGCCAACGTCCTGACTTTC.

J is TRBJ2-1 and V is TRBV5-1, with D perhaps matching TRBD1 (6 bases). This CDR3 is built from 19 residues. Per germline, CDR1 SGHRS and CDR2 YFSETQ. The ends were cut back, 0 bases at V and 1 base at J, with 20 bases in the middle. In DNA, the CDR3 is TGCGCCAGCAGCTTGGGAGGTGGGGGCTGGGCCGCGTCCTACAATGAGCAGTTCTTC. It translates to CASSLGGGGWAASYNEQFF.

The gene calls are TRBV19 and TRBJ1-4; D is possibly TRBD1 (5 bases). CDR1 and CDR2 from the germline V gene are LNHDA and SQIVND (reference sequence). This CDR3 region has 16 residues. The V gene lost 3 bases and the J gene lost 7 bases, with 18 bases spanning the gap. CDR3 amino acids: CASSMGDSYGGEKLFF. CDR3 bases: TGTGCCAGTAGTATGGGGGACTCTTACGGCGGTGAAAAACTGTTTTTT.

The rearrangement uses TRBV11-2 and TRBJ2-7; 7 bases line up with TRBD2. The CDR3 covers 14 residues. V dropped 1 base and J dropped 0; count of bases not matched to a gene: 0. Germline V gene data show CDR1 as SGHAT and CDR2 as FQNNGV. In nucleotides, the CDR3 is TGTGCCAGCAGCTTAGGCGGGGGCTCCTACGAGCAGTACTTC. Translating gives CASSLGGGSYEQYF.

V is TRBV2 and J is TRBJ2-7; D remains unclear. Germline loops: CDR1 SNHLY, CDR2 FYNNEI. The length of the CDR3 is 11 residues. V lost 4 bases, J lost 4 bases, and 5 bases lay in between. CDR3 protein: CASSVTYEQYF. The CDR3 DNA reads as TGTGCCAGCAGTGTAACTTACGAGCAGTACTTC.

The V and J genes are TRBV19 and TRBJ2-1; 7 nucleotides align to TRBD2. Germline CDR1 LNHDA, CDR2 SQIVND (reference sequence). Trimming cost V 6 bases and J 9 bases; bases outside gene matches: 2. CDR3 length: 11 amino acids. CDR3 sequence: CASRGGGEQFF. The DNA for the CDR3 is TGTGCCAGTAGGGGCGGGGGTGAGCAGTTCTTC.

The chain joins TRBV3-1 (or the pseudogene TRBV3-2) to TRBJ2-7, with D tentatively TRBD2 (6 bases). Germline assignment: CDR1 LGHDT and CDR2 YNNKEL (reference sequence). V was trimmed by 4 bases and J by 6 bases, leaving 25 bases between them. CDR3 length: 17 residues. CDR3 protein: CASSRTEGPKGRGEQYF. CDR3 bases: TGTGCCAGCAGCCGGACGGAGGGCCCGAAGGGACGGGGCGAGCAGTACTTC.

The rearrangement joins TRBV6-5 to TRBJ1-4; 9 nucleotides agree with TRBD1. CDR1 is MNHEY, CDR2 SVGAGI, per germline. The CDR3 spans 15 residues. V was clipped by 2 bases and J by 5 bases; unmatched bases: 3. The CDR3 sequence is CASSYAGQGNEKLFF. In DNA form, the CDR3 reads TGTGCCAGCAGTTACGCGGGACAGGGAAATGAAAAACTGTTTTTT.

The chain joins TRBV5-4 to TRBJ2-5, with D perhaps matching TRBD2 (6 bases). CDR3 length equals 17 residues. Germline CDR1 reads SGHNT; CDR2 reads YYREEE (reference sequence). V lost 3 bases, J lost 4 bases, and 22 bases lay in between. In DNA form, the CDR3 reads TGTGCCAGCAGCTCTCACCTTATCCTGACTAGGGGAGAGACCCAGTACTTC. This codes for CASSSHLILTRGETQYF. Full variable domain (rest looked up from reference TRBV5-4 and TRBJ2-5): ETGVTQSPTHLIKTRGQQVTLRCSSQSGHNTVSWYQQALGQGPQFIFQYYREEENGRGNFPPRFSGLQFPNYSSELNVNALELDDSALYLCASSSHLILTRGETQYFGPGTRLLVL.

This sequence joins TRBV18 and TRBJ2-3; 7 positions match TRBD2. CDR3 size: 15 residues. Germline loops: CDR1 KGHSH, CDR2 LQKENI. Trimming took 4 bases from V and 1 from J; bases not matched to a gene: 5. The CDR3 here is CASSQSAGGTDTQYF. CDR3 sequence (DNA): TGTGCCAGCTCACAGAGTGCGGGGGGCACAGATACGCAGTATTTT. Looking up the rest from reference TRBV18 and TRBJ2-3 gives the full variable domain: NAGVMQNPRHLVRRRGQEARLRCSPMKGHSHVYWYRQLPEEGLKFMVYLQKENIIDESGMPKERFSAEFPKEGPSILRIQQVVRGDSAAYFCASSQSAGGTDTQYFGPGTRLTVL.

V is TRBV19 and J is TRBJ1-1; D gene unclear. This CDR3 comprises 14 residues. From germline, CDR1 is LNHDA and CDR2 SQIVND (reference sequence). Trimming stripped 5 bases from V and 1 base from J, with 11 bases between. The CDR3 coding sequence is TGTGCCAGTAGTTCTCAAGCCGAGAACACTGAAGCTTTCTTT. Its translation is CASSSQAENTEAFF.

V is TRBV2 and J is TRBJ2-7; D perhaps matches TRBD1 (6 bases). The CDR3 is made up of 15 amino acids. The V end was cut by 2 bases, the J end by 0 bases, with 11 bases between. The germline CDR1 and CDR2 sequences are SNHLY and FYNNEI. As DNA, the CDR3 is TGTGCCAGCAGTGAATTGACAGGCAGCTCCTACGAGCAGTACTTC. It is translated as CASSELTGSSYEQYF.

This chain connects TRBV5-4 to TRBJ1-6; 7 bases fit TRBD1. The V gene's germline CDR1 is SGHNT and CDR2 YYREEE (reference sequence). This CDR3 is 14 amino acids long. V lost 4 bases and J lost 10; bases outside the gene matches: 8. CDR3 DNA: TGTGCCAGCAGCGTCGACAGGGTCTACTCACCCCTCCACTTT. It codes for CASSVDRVYSPLHF.

Written as DNA, the CDR3 is TGTGCCAGCAGTTTATCCTCCCCGGACAGGGGCTCTGAAGCTTTCTTT. It is translated as CASSLSSPDRGSEAFF. This chain uses TRBV27 with TRBJ1-1; 9 nucleotides match TRBD1. The J segment lost 6 bases and the V segment lost 0 bases, leaving 8 bases of the junction unmatched. Germline V gene sequence: CDR1 MNHEY, CDR2 SMNVEV (reference sequence). CDR3 length: 16 amino acids.

The chain is built from TRBV4-1 and TRBJ1-2; D uncertain. The CDR3 is 14 residues long. Per the germline V gene, CDR1 is MGHRA and CDR2 is YSYEKL. Between the trimmed V and J ends, which lost 3 bases and 7 bases, there was a span of 15 bases. The CDR3: CASSQIDFGVGYTF. The CDR3 coding sequence is TGCGCCAGCAGCCAGATAGACTTCGGAGTTGGCTACACCTTC.